The 8 T cell receptor beta chains below were found in one sample sequenced in a study of somatic mutations in cytotoxic T cells in rheumatoid arthritis. Here immunoSEQ multiplex PCR was the method, and the copy in TCRdb shows in-frame clones only, minus some. The repertoire holds about 20,000 clones, with roughly nine tenths as singletons. The sample consisted of CD8+ T cells sorted from blood. Receptors originate from a man in his forties or fifties in good health.

This clone is a singleton in its sample. The gene calls are TRBV27 and TRBJ2-2; 10 nucleotides agree with TRBD1. V was clipped by 4 bases and J by 1 base; unmatched bases: 12. The germline V gene has CDR1 MNHEY and CDR2 SMNVEV (reference sequence). The CDR3 contains 19 residues. CDR3 in DNA: TGTGCCAGCAGTTCCTCGGGACAGGGGACTCACTTGAACACCGGGGAGCTGTTTTTT. Protein sequence: CASSSSGQGTHLNTGELFF.

The chain combines TRBV28 with TRBJ2-5, with D maybe TRBD1 (6 bases). The end of the DNA aligns better with TRBJ2-7, so the J call may be wrong. Germline V gene lookup returns CDR1 MDHEN and CDR2 SYDVKM. This CDR3 is built from 14 residues. CDR3 residues: CASRDPRGSHEQYF. Written as DNA, the CDR3 is TGTGCCAGCAGGGACCCCAGGGGAAGTCACGAGCAGTACTTC.

The V gene is TRBV27, the J gene TRBJ2-7; 8 bases fit TRBD1. In germline, CDR1 is MNHEY, CDR2 SMNVEV (reference sequence). The CDR3 is made up of 13 amino acids. V shed 3 bases and J 4 bases; nucleotides not matched to a gene: 2. The CDR3 region is CASSFRQGYEQYF. DNA for the CDR3: TGTGCCAGCAGTTTTCGACAGGGGTACGAGCAGTACTTC.

The chain uses TRBV15 and TRBJ2-7; the D is unclear. CDR3 length equals 14 residues. CDR1 and CDR2 from the germline V gene are LNHNV and YYDKDF (reference sequence). The ends were cut back, 2 bases at V and 2 bases at J, with 10 bases in the middle. DNA for the CDR3: TGTGCCACCAGCAGAACGGCAGGCCCCTACGAGCAGTACTTC. Translating it yields CATSRTAGPYEQYF. Using reference TRBV15 and TRBJ2-7 for the parts outside the CDR3, the full variable domain is DAMVIQNPRYQVTQFGKPVTLSCSQTLNHNVMYWYQQKSSQAPKLLFHYYDKDFNNEADTPDNFQSRRPNTSFCFLDIRSPGLGDTAMYLCATSRTAGPYEQYFGPGTRLTVT.

The gene calls are TRBV5-4 and TRBJ2-1; no clear D gene. Germline assignment: CDR1 SGHNT and CDR2 YYREEE (reference sequence). Trimming pared 4 bases from V and 6 bases from J, leaving 8 bases between. The CDR3 extends over 12 amino acids. The DNA of the CDR3 is TGTGCCAGCAGCCCCAGTCGCAATGAGCAGTTCTTC. Residues: CASSPSRNEQFF.

This rearrangement joins TRBV27 to TRBJ2-6, with TRBD1 matching 7 bases. CDR3 length: 16 residues. CDR1 is MNHEY and CDR2 is SMNVEV in the germline V gene (reference sequence). The ends lost 8 bases at V and 1 base at J; junction bases unmatched: 8. The CDR3 here is CASSGTEESGANVLTF. The CDR3, as DNA: TGTGCCAGCTCCGGGACAGAGGAGTCTGGGGCCAACGTCCTGACTTTC. The variable domain in full, with the rest retrieved from reference TRBV27 and TRBJ2-6, is EAQVTQNPRYLITVTGKKLTVTCSQNMNHEYMSWYRQDPGLGLRQIYYSMNVEVTDKGDVPEGYKVSRKEKRNFPLILESPSPNQTSLYFCASSGTEESGANVLTFGAGSRLTVL.

This chain joins TRBV15 and TRBJ2-7; the match to TRBD1 covers 7 bases. This CDR3 has 14 residues. The trim removed 0 bases at V and 3 bases at J, leaving 2 bases unmatched. Germline V CDR1 and CDR2: LNHNV, YYDKDF (reference sequence). The CDR3 is CATSRDSGGYEQYF. Here the CDR3 DNA reads TGTGCCACCAGCAGAGATTCAGGGGGCTACGAGCAGTACTTC.

The chain is built from TRBV27 and TRBJ1-2; no definite D call. Germline V CDR1 and CDR2: MNHEY, SMNVEV (reference sequence). This CDR3 spans 13 amino acids. With 2 bases removed from V and 4 bases from J, the gap between germline ends came to 8 bases. CDR3 bases: TGTGCCAGCAGTTTAGTCCCAGCCTATGGCTACACCTTC. Amino acids: CASSLVPAYGYTF.